This is a list of T cell receptor beta chains from one sample in a study of identifying expanded T cells in peripheral blood. The data were produced by immunoSEQ multiplex PCR, yet TCRdb's version contains in-frame clones alone and is incomplete. The profile shows about 52,000 clones, 70% to 85% of them singletons. The sequenced sample consisted of blood. Receptors originate from a person between 18 and 75 years old in good health. The CDR3 runs from the conserved cysteine through the conserved F or W. A D gene is named only where the DNA matches it firmly. Rows may omit the clone size; those that give it use once, few, many or a size class.

j_gene,abundance,d_gene,v_gene,CDR3nt,CDR3aa
TRBJ2-5,few,TRBD1,TRBV6-6,TGTGCCAGCAGTTACTCGAGGGGGCCAGAGACCCAGTACTTC,CASSYSRGPETQYF
TRBJ2-3,.,TRBD1,TRBV7-2,TGTGCCAGCAGGGACAGGGCTAGCACAGATACGCAGTATTTT,CASRDRASTDTQYF
TRBJ2-7,.,.,TRBV10-3,TGTGCCATCAGATCATCAGGGAACTCCTACGAGCAGTACTTC,CAIRSSGNSYEQYF
TRBJ2-1,few,.,TRBV4-3,TGCGCCAGCAGCCTTCAATCCAGCTCCTACAATGAGCAGTTCTTC,CASSLQSSSYNEQFF
TRBJ1-2,.,.,TRBV21-1,TGTGCCAGCAGCATATGGACAGGGACCTATGGCTACACCTTC,CASSIWTGTYGYTF
TRBJ2-3,.,.,TRBV27,TGTGCCAGCAGTTTAGAAGGGGGAAAATACGCAGATACGCAGTATTTT,CASSLEGGKYADTQYF
TRBJ2-3,.,.,TRBV18,TGTGCCAGCTCACAGGCGGCCGTTGGTACGCAGTATTTT,CASSQAAVGTQYF
TRBJ1-2,.,.,TRBV6-1,TGTGCCGGGGCTACAGGGATCGGCTATGGCTACACCTTC,CAGATGIGYGYTF
TRBJ2-5,.,TRBD1,TRBV29-1,TGCAGCTTCGGACAGGGACCTAAAGAGACCCAGTACTTC,CSFGQGPKETQYF
TRBJ2-2,.,TRBD2,TRBV11-3,TGTGCCAGCAGCCCCGGGGGGGGAGCGAACACCGGGGAGCTGTTTTTT,CASSPGGGANTGELFF
TRBJ1-1,once,.,TRBV7-9,TGTGCCAGTGCAGGGAACACTGAAGCTTTCTTT,CASAGNTEAFF
TRBJ2-3,.,.,TRBV4-3,TGCGCCAGCAGCCAAGATCCCGTGAGCACAGATACGCAGTATTTT,CASSQDPVSTDTQYF
TRBJ1-5,.,.,TRBV29-1,TGCAGCGCGGGGGGATACGGCAATCAGCCCCAGCATTTT,CSAGGYGNQPQHF
TRBJ2-1,.,TRBD2,TRBV29-1,TGCAGCGTTGGACAACTAGCGTCGGATGAGCAGTTCTTC,CSVGQLASDEQFF
TRBJ1-1,.,.,TRBV19,TGTGCCAGTACCAGGGACCCCAACACTGAAGCTTTCTTT,CASTRDPNTEAFF
TRBJ2-1,.,TRBD1,TRBV18,TGTGCCAGCTCACGAGACAGGGTACCGTCTCCCTACAATGAGCAGTTCTTC,CASSRDRVPSPYNEQFF
TRBJ1-2,few,TRBD1,TRBV18,TGTGCCAGCTCACAAGGGGGCGATGGCTACACCTTC,CASSQGGDGYTF
TRBJ2-2,.,.,TRBV5-6,TGTGCCAGCAGCTTGTACAAGTTAACCGGGGAGCTGTTTTTT,CASSLYKLTGELFF
TRBJ1-1,.,.,TRBV15,TGTGCCACCAGCAGACCCTCGAGGGACGGTACTGAAGCTTTCTTT,CATSRPSRDGTEAFF
TRBJ2-1,.,TRBD2,TRBV5-4,TGTGCCAGCAGCCCCCCCGGGACTAGCTCCTACAATGAGCAGTTCTTC,CASSPPGTSSYNEQFF
TRBJ1-3,.,TRBD1,TRBV6-5,TGTGCCAGCAGTAAAGGGGGCAGATCTGGAAACACCATATATTTT,CASSKGGRSGNTIYF
TRBJ2-1,.,.,TRBV5-1,TGCGCCAGCAGCAAAGGGGATTCCTACAATGAGCAGTTCTTC,CASSKGDSYNEQFF
TRBJ1-1,.,TRBD1,TRBV5-1,TGCGCCAGCAGCATCCGGGACAGGGGGCTGGGAACTGAAGCTTTCTTT,CASSIRDRGLGTEAFF
TRBJ1-2,few,.,TRBV7-9,TGTGCCAGCAGCTTGGAGGGAGGCGGCTACACCTTC,CASSLEGGGYTF
TRBJ1-2,once,.,TRBV6-1,TGTGCCAGCAGTGAAAGTAGCCCCTATGGCTACACCTTC,CASSESSPYGYTF
TRBJ2-3,.,.,TRBV27,TGTGCCAGCAGTTTTTTAACCCCTCACACAGATACGCAGTATTTT,CASSFLTPHTDTQYF
TRBJ1-1,once,.,TRBV6-1,TGTGCCAGCAGTGCCTCAAAGAATATGAGAAACACTGAAGCTTTCTTT,CASSASKNMRNTEAFF
TRBJ1-1,.,.,TRBV7-9,TGTGCCAGCAGCTTAGAATCCGGGGGCACTGAAGCTTTCTTT,CASSLESGGTEAFF
TRBJ2-7,few,TRBD1,TRBV5-4,TGTGCCAGCAGCTGGTCGGGACAGTCGGACTACGAGCAGTACTTC,CASSWSGQSDYEQYF
TRBJ1-1,.,TRBD1,TRBV20-1,TGCAGTGCTAGAGGGGGACAGGAAGCTTTCTTT,CSARGGQEAFF
TRBJ1-3,.,.,TRBV5-6,TGTGCCAGCCGAGGGTTGGGAGGAAACACCATATATTTT,CASRGLGGNTIYF